The T cell receptor beta chain under discussion was sequenced for a study of pediatric ulcerative colitis. Overall study results and limits: Total lymphocyte DNA, not sorted subsets, was the template. Rectal repertoires separated controls, mild-moderate and acute severe colitis.

This was a survey-level run. Each sample received Survey-level depth of up to 500,000 reads. Generated by immunoSEQ multiplex PCR, the TCRdb table keeps only in-frame clones and is missing some. The data contain about 64,000 clones, around four fifths of them singletons. Germline CDR1 is MGHRA and CDR2 is YSYEKL. V lost 2 bases, J lost 5 bases, and 6 bases stayed unmatched. CDR3 length: 15 residues. This clone came up a few times. Its antigen is undetermined. The sequence came from a boy between 10 and 17 years old with moderate ulcerative colitis. The chain combines TRBV4-1 with TRBJ1-2, with 9 positions matching TRBD1. Sequenced sample: blood. The CDR3 loop is CASSQITGGIYGYTF. The CDR3 nucleotides are TGCGCCAGCAGCCAAATAACAGGGGGCATTTATGGCTACACCTTC.